The 22 T cell receptor beta chains below come from one sample, sequenced in a study of beta chain features in type 1 diabetes. Sequenced material consisted of expressed TCRB transcripts (all of the isolated RNA was reverse transcribed). Clones were read by immunoSEQ multiplex PCR, and TCRdb kept only the in-frame ones, dropping some. This table holds some 640,000 clones, over 11% found once. The antigens these receptors bind are not known. Study outcomes and limitations: A moderate, significant TCRB CDR3 shortening appeared in type 1 diabetes across four CD4+ subsets.

Material for sequencing was naive CD4+ T cells from blood. These receptors originate from a man younger than 35 with type 1 diabetes.

The V call is TRBV4-2, the J call TRBJ2-5, with TRBD1 identical over 10 bases. This CDR3 has 16 residues. V shed 3 bases, J shed 5 bases, and the junction held 9 bases outside the gene matches. Germline CDR1 is LGHNA and CDR2 is YNFKEQ. CDR3 nucleotide sequence: TGTGCCAGCAGCCACCGGACAGGGGGTGGAATGGAGACCCAGTACTTC. Amino acids: CASSHRTGGGMETQYF.

The table lists this clone with a few counts. CDR3 sequence: CASSQVDNSYEQYF. CDR3 sequence (DNA): TGTGCCAGCAGCCAAGTGGACAACTCCTACGAGCAGTACTTC. V is TRBV4-2 and J is TRBJ2-7; the D gene is possibly TRBD1 (5 bases). The CDR3 has 14 amino acids. Germline CDR1 and CDR2: LGHNA and YNFKEQ. Trimming cost V 1 base and J 0 bases, with 7 bases left between them.

Only a few counts were recorded for this clone. The rearrangement links TRBV30 to TRBJ2-3; 8 bases fit TRBD1. V trimming: 5 bases; J trimming: 1 base; junction bases outside the gene matches: 8. This CDR3 has 15 amino acids. Per germline, CDR1 GTSNPN and CDR2 SVGIG (reference sequence). As DNA, the CDR3 is TGTGCCTGGGACAGGGGTCCTAGTGGCACAGATACGCAGTATTTT. Protein product: CAWDRGPSGTDTQYF.

This clone has more than one count but fewer than ten. The chain is built from TRBV29-1 and TRBJ1-2; possibly TRBD1 for D (6 bases). This CDR3 comprises 11 residues. Trimming stripped 7 bases from V and 6 bases from J, with 12 bases between. CDR1 SQVTM and CDR2 ANQGSEA come from the germline V gene. CDR3 coding DNA: TGCAGCGGATCTAAGGGGGATGGCTACACCTTC. Its protein is CSGSKGDGYTF.

This clone was detected only a few times. The chain couples TRBV6-1 to TRBJ1-2, with 9 bases that match TRBD1. Per the germline V gene, CDR1 is MNHNS and CDR2 is SASEGT. The CDR3 is made up of 15 amino acids. Unmatched junction bases numbered 9, after V lost 3 bases and J lost 7 bases. CDR3 protein: CASSDTGTGYFGYTF. In DNA form, the CDR3 reads TGTGCCAGCAGTGACACCGGGACAGGGTATTTTGGCTACACCTTC.

The genes are TRBV15 and TRBJ2-7; 7 nucleotides agree with TRBD1. This CDR3 has 14 amino acids. Germline CDR1 and CDR2: LNHNV and YYDKDF (reference sequence). The junction had 3 bases not matched to a gene; V was cut back by 3 bases and J by 1 base. The DNA of the CDR3 is TGTGCCACCAGCAGCCGGGGACAGTCCTACGAGCAGTACTTC. Its translation is CATSSRGQSYEQYF.

This sequence joins TRBV19 and TRBJ2-7; 7 bases match TRBD1. Germline CDR1 and CDR2: LNHDA and SQIVND (reference sequence). The CDR3 is 14 amino acids. V gave up 7 bases and J gave up 3 bases; unmatched junction bases: 9. In DNA, the CDR3 is TGTGCCAGTACCGATAGGACAGGATTCTACGAGCAGTACTTC. Its translation: CASTDRTGFYEQYF.

This clone was seen a handful of times. The chain has TRBV9 and TRBJ2-5; TRBD1 matches at 7 bases. The CDR3 has 15 residues. Germline V gene lookup returns CDR1 SGDLS and CDR2 YYNGEE. Trimming cost V 4 bases and J 2 bases; bases outside gene matches: 8. The CDR3 protein is CASSPRQGNQETQYF. DNA of the CDR3: TGTGCCAGCAGCCCCCGACAGGGAAATCAAGAGACCCAGTACTTC.

The chain recombines TRBV29-1 with TRBJ1-2; D perhaps matches TRBD1 (6 bases). Germline CDR1 SQVTM, CDR2 ANQGSEA. The V end was cut by 4 bases, the J end by 3 bases, with 18 bases between. This CDR3 region has 15 residues. CDR3 loop: CSVGRTGFVDYGYTF. The CDR3 nucleotides read TGCAGCGTTGGGCGAACAGGGTTTGTAGACTATGGCTACACCTTC.

The rearrangement links TRBV29-1 to TRBJ1-2; 7 bases align to TRBD1. This CDR3 region has 13 residues. Germline CDR1 is SQVTM and CDR2 is ANQGSEA. With V trimmed by 4 bases and J by 4 bases, 6 bases remained unmatched. This CDR3 reads CSVAQGDGYGYTF. CDR3 nucleotides: TGCAGCGTTGCCCAGGGGGATGGCTATGGCTACACCTTC.

This clone was observed a few times. The chain couples TRBV7-9 to TRBJ2-2; D unresolved. V lost 5 bases and J 6 bases, leaving 10 bases between the germline ends. Germline-derived CDR1 and CDR2 are SEHNR and FQNEAQ (reference sequence). This CDR3 region has 13 residues. CDR3 nucleotides: TGTGCCAGCAGCCCCCCTGCCCCCGGGGAGCTGTTTTTT. Its translation is CASSPPAPGELFF.

A note on this clone: Other DNA sequences in the same sample also yield this CDR3. The rearrangement links TRBV29-1 to TRBJ2-5; 7 bases align to TRBD2. V lost 6 bases and J lost 5; bases outside the gene matches: 9. The CDR3 extends over 13 amino acids. Germline loops: CDR1 SQVTM, CDR2 ANQGSEA. CDR3 protein: CSVAQGAGETQYF. In DNA form, the CDR3 reads TGCAGCGTGGCGCAGGGAGCGGGGGAGACCCAGTACTTC. The whole variable domain, filled in from reference TRBV29-1 and TRBJ2-5, reads SAVISQKPSRDICQRGTSLTIQCQVDSQVTMMFWYRQQPGQSLTLIATANQGSEATYESGFVIDKFPISRPNLTFSTLTVSNMSPEDSSIYLCSVAQGAGETQYFGPGTRLLVL.

The chain has TRBV6-7 and TRBJ2-7; 7 bases align to TRBD1. TRBV6-7 is reported as an ORF; its role is uncertain. The CDR3 is 16 residues long. The V segment lost 6 bases and the J segment 3 bases; nucleotides outside the gene matches: 14. The CDR3 is CASSQSRWTGDYEQYF. DNA of the CDR3: TGTGCCAGCAGCCAATCCCGCTGGACAGGAGACTACGAGCAGTACTTC.

In its sample, this clone was seen a few times. CDR3 amino acids: CASSLDPGGVGEKLFF. The CDR3 region has the DNA TGTGCCAGCAGCTTAGACCCAGGGGGCGTAGGCGAAAAACTGTTTTTT. The chain has TRBV7-9 and TRBJ1-4; 8 bases agree with TRBD1. V was pared by 1 base and J by 8 bases, with 9 bases of the junction left unmatched. The CDR3 has 16 residues. Germline lookup yields CDR1 SEHNR and CDR2 FQNEAQ (reference sequence). Full variable domain (remainder filled in from reference TRBV7-9 and TRBJ1-4): DTGVSQNPRHKITKRGQNVTFRCDPISEHNRLYWYRQTLGQGPEFLTYFQNEAQLEKSRLLSDRFSAERPKGSFSTLEIQRTEQGDSAMYLCASSLDPGGVGEKLFFGSGTQLSVL.

V gene TRBV6-4 combines with J gene TRBJ1-5; weak D call: TRBD1 (5 bases). Trimming cost V 7 bases and J 5 bases, with 21 bases left between them. This CDR3 has 16 amino acids. Germline CDR1 MRHNA, CDR2 SNTAGT. The DNA for the CDR3 is TGTGCCAGCACCCCCCCCGGGGACCGATTAGATCAGCCCCAGCATTTT. Protein sequence: CASTPPGDRLDQPQHF.

This clone was picked up a small number of times. The CDR3 spells CSVLGDGSYGYTF. In nucleotides, the CDR3 is TGCAGCGTTCTGGGGGACGGGAGCTATGGCTACACCTTC. This chain joins TRBV29-1 and TRBJ1-2, with D possibly TRBD1 on 5 matching bases. This CDR3 has 13 amino acids. Between the trimmed V and J ends, which lost 5 bases and 4 bases, there was a span of 14 bases. CDR1 is SQVTM, CDR2 ANQGSEA, per germline.

The chain is built from TRBV7-3 and TRBJ2-3, with 7 bases identical to TRBD2. Unmatched junction bases numbered 7, after V lost 4 bases and J lost 0 bases. CDR1 and CDR2 (germline): SGHTA, FQGTGA. The CDR3 is 16 residues long. The CDR3 nucleotides read TGTGCCAGCAGCTCCGTGGGCGGGAGTAGCACAGATACGCAGTATTTT. Translation gives CASSSVGGSSTDTQYF.

V gene TRBV4-3 combines with J gene TRBJ2-1; 9 bases match TRBD2. The CDR3 runs 15 residues. Germline CDR1 is LGHNA and CDR2 is YSLEER. The ends lost 1 base at V and 8 bases at J; junction bases unmatched: 6. This chain's CDR3 is CASSQVSGGFDEQFF. CDR3 nucleotides: TGCGCCAGCAGCCAAGTGAGCGGGGGGTTCGATGAGCAGTTCTTC.

This sequence joins TRBV5-1 and TRBJ2-7; the D gene is possibly TRBD2 (5 bases). CDR1 and CDR2 from the germline V gene are SGHRS and YFSETQ. The CDR3 is 14 residues long. The V end was cut by 0 bases, the J end by 3 bases, with 10 bases between. CDR3 nucleotide sequence: TGCGCCAGCAGCTTGGGATCAGCGGACTACGAGCAGTACTTC. It translates to CASSLGSADYEQYF.

There are a few counts of this clone. This chain joins TRBV7-9 and TRBJ1-5, with a weak D call TRBD1 (6 bases). Germline CDR1 reads SEHNR; CDR2 reads FQNEAQ (reference sequence). The CDR3 runs to 15 residues. V dropped 6 bases and J dropped 5 bases, with 17 bases sitting between them. The CDR3 nucleotides read TGTGCCAGCAGTCCAGACGGGTCAGGGGATCAGCCCCAGCATTTT. Translation gives CASSPDGSGDQPQHF. The full variable domain, its missing parts supplied by reference TRBV7-9 and TRBJ1-5, is DTGVSQNPRHKITKRGQNVTFRCDPISEHNRLYWYRQTLGQGPEFLTYFQNEAQLEKSRLLSDRFSAERPKGSFSTLEIQRTEQGDSAMYLCASSPDGSGDQPQHFGDGTRLSIL.

The V and J genes are TRBV9 and TRBJ1-5; 9 bases agree with TRBD1. V shed 4 bases and J 7 bases; nucleotides not matched to a gene: 6. This CDR3 spans 14 amino acids. CDR1 is SGDLS and CDR2 is YYNGEE in the germline V gene. The CDR3 protein is CASSLTGGVQPQHF. CDR3 DNA: TGTGCCAGCAGCTTGACAGGGGGTGTGCAGCCCCAGCATTTT.

The chain recombines TRBV11-2 with TRBJ1-5, with TRBD1 matching 9 bases. V lost 5 bases to trimming and J lost 6 bases; unmatched junction nucleotides: 11. Germline lookup yields CDR1 SGHAT and CDR2 FQNNGV. This CDR3 contains 16 residues. The CDR3 here is CASSPRRDRDGQPQHF. The DNA for the CDR3 is TGTGCCAGCAGCCCACGTCGGGACAGGGATGGTCAGCCCCAGCATTTT.